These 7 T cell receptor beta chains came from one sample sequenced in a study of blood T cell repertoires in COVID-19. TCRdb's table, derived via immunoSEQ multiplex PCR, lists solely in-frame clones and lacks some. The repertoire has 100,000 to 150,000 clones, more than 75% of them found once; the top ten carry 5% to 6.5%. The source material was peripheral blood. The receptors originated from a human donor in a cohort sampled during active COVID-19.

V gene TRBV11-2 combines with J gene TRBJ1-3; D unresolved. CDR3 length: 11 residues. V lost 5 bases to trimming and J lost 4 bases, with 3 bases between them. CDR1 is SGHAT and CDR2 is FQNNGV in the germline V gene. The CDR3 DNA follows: TGTGCCAGCAGCCTCGGAAACACCATATATTTT. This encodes CASSLGNTIYF.

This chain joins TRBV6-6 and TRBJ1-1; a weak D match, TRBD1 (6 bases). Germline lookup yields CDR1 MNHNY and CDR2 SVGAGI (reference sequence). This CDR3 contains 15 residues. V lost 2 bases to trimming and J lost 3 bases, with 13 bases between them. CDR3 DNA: TGTGCCAGCAGTTACGGAACAGGGAAGGACACTGAAGCTTTCTTT. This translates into CASSYGTGKDTEAFF.

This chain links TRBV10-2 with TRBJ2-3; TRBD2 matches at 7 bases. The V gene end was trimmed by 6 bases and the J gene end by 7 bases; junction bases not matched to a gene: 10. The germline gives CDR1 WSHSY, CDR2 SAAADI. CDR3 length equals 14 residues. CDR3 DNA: TGCGCCAGCAGGTCGAACCAGCGGGAAAATACGCAGTATTTT. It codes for CASRSNQRENTQYF.

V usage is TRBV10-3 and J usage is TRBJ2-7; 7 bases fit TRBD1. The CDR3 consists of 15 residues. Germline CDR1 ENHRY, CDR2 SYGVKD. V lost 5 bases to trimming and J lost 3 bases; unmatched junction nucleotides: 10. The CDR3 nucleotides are TGTGCCATCAGTAAGGCCCCTGACAGGGACTACGAGCAGTACTTC. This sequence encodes CAISKAPDRDYEQYF.

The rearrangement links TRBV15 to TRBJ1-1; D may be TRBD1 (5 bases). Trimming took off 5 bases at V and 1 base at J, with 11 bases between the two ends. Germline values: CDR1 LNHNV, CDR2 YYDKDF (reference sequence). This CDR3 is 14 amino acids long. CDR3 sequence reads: CATSPAGGNTEAFF. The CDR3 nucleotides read TGTGCCACCAGCCCCGCCGGGGGGAACACTGAAGCTTTCTTT.

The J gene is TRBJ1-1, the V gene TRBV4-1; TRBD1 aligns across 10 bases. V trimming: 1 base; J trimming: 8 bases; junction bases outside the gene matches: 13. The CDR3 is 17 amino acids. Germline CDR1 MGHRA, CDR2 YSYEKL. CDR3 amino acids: CASSQGALPDRGREAFF. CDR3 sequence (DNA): TGCGCCAGCAGCCAAGGGGCCTTGCCTGACAGGGGGCGCGAAGCTTTCTTT.

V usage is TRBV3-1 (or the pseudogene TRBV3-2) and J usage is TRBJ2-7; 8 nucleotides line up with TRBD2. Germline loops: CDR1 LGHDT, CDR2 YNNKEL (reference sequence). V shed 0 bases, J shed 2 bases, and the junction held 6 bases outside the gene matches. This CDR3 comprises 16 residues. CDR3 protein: CASSQEWTSFPYEQYF. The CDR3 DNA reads TGTGCCAGCAGCCAAGAGTGGACTAGCTTTCCCTACGAGCAGTACTTC.